What follows are 30 T cell receptor beta chains derived from one specimen sequenced in a study of blood T cell repertoires in COVID-19. Sequencing used immunoSEQ multiplex PCR; TCRdb keeps in-frame clones, though not all of them. Of 200,000 or so clones listed, about 90% are singletons. Sample: peripheral blood. The receptors stem from a woman in her sixties or seventies with acute or convalescent COVID-19.

The chain has TRBV15 and TRBJ1-1; D perhaps matches TRBD1 (6 bases). Germline CDR1 reads LNHNV; CDR2 reads YYDKDF (reference sequence). This CDR3 comprises 13 residues. Trimming removed 2 bases from V and 6 bases from J, with 10 bases in between. Written as DNA, the CDR3 is TGTGCCACCAGCAGAAGGACAGCCGCTGAAGCTTTCTTT. This gives the protein CATSRRTAAEAFF.

The J gene is TRBJ1-2, the V gene TRBV3-1 (or the pseudogene TRBV3-2); 10 bases agree with TRBD1. V lost 5 bases and J lost 8; bases outside the gene matches: 5. Germline assignment: CDR1 LGHDT and CDR2 YNNKEL (reference sequence). The CDR3 runs to 13 residues. CDR3 DNA sequence: TGTGCCAGCAGCTTCCGACAGGGGGCGGGCTACACCTTC. It codes for CASSFRQGAGYTF.

The chain links TRBV19 to TRBJ2-4; possibly TRBD2 for D (5 bases). V dropped 3 bases and J dropped 7 bases, with 13 bases sitting between them. The CDR3 loop spans 14 amino acids. From germline, CDR1 is LNHDA and CDR2 SQIVND (reference sequence). CDR3 bases: TGTGCCAGTAGTATCAGCGGCGGTGGGAACATTCAGTACTTC. Protein product: CASSISGGGNIQYF.

J is TRBJ2-7 and V is TRBV19; 9 bases line up with TRBD1. CDR3 length: 13 amino acids. With V trimmed by 8 bases and J by 7 bases, 9 bases remained unmatched. Germline V gene lookup returns CDR1 LNHDA and CDR2 SQIVND (reference sequence). The CDR3 DNA is TGTGCCAGTGCCGGGGGGACAGGGACTGAGCAGTACTTC. Translated: CASAGGTGTEQYF.

This clone was seen only once. The V call is TRBV6-5, the J call TRBJ2-5, with 11 nucleotides matching TRBD1. V gave up 6 bases and J gave up 5 bases; unmatched junction bases: 5. Germline V CDR1 and CDR2: MNHEY, SVGAGI. The CDR3 loop spans 14 amino acids. CDR3 region: CASRPGQGEETQYF. CDR3 sequence (DNA): TGTGCCAGCAGGCCGGGACAGGGGGAGGAGACCCAGTACTTC.

This rearrangement joins TRBV2 to TRBJ1-2, with 9 bases lining up with TRBD1. Per the germline V gene, CDR1 is SNHLY and CDR2 is FYNNEI. The CDR3 sequence is 15 residues long. V lost 6 bases, J lost 3 bases, and 8 bases stayed unmatched. As DNA, the CDR3 is TGTGCCAGCAGGGGACAGGGAGCAAGGGACTATGGCTACACCTTC. The encoded protein is CASRGQGARDYGYTF.

The V and J genes are TRBV7-3 and TRBJ2-2; the D gene is possibly TRBD1 (6 bases). Trimming left V 2 bases short and J 7 bases short, with 14 bases between. The CDR3 consists of 15 residues. The germline CDR1 and CDR2 sequences are SGHTA and FQGTGA. DNA for the CDR3: TGTGCCAGCAGCTTACCGGCAGGGGTGAACGGGGAGCTGTTTTTT. Translated, it gives CASSLPAGVNGELFF.

The chain's CDR3 is CASRPQGFSYEQYF. In nucleotides, the CDR3 is TGTGCCAGCAGACCACAGGGATTCTCCTACGAGCAGTACTTC. The genes are TRBV2 and TRBJ2-7, with D tentatively TRBD1 (6 bases). CDR1 and CDR2 (germline): SNHLY, FYNNEI. V lost 6 bases and J lost 0, with 12 bases in between. The CDR3 is made up of 14 amino acids.

This clone was counted only a few times. The CDR3 sequence is CASSPRDRGGGYTF. Written as DNA, the CDR3 is TGTGCCAGCAGCCCCAGGGACAGGGGTGGTGGCTACACCTTC. This chain links TRBV3-1 (or the pseudogene TRBV3-2) with TRBJ1-2; 10 nucleotides match TRBD1. From germline, CDR1 is LGHDT and CDR2 YNNKEL (reference sequence). The CDR3 loop spans 14 amino acids. The J segment lost 7 bases and the V segment lost 4 bases, leaving 6 bases of the junction unmatched.

The genes are TRBV20-1 and TRBJ2-7; D is undetermined. Per germline, CDR1 DFQATT and CDR2 SNEGSKA (reference sequence). The CDR3 covers 10 residues. The V and J ends lost 6 bases and 3 bases respectively, with 6 bases between them. The CDR3 coding sequence is TGCAGTGCCGCGGACTACGAGCAGTACTTC. As protein: CSAADYEQYF.

This clone was seen only once. The chain combines TRBV30 with TRBJ2-7; weak D call: TRBD2 (5 bases). Germline lookup yields CDR1 GTSNPN and CDR2 SVGIG (reference sequence). CDR3 length: 17 amino acids. The germline V and J ends were trimmed by 2 bases and 2 bases, with 22 bases remaining between them. CDR3 nucleotides: TGTGCCTGGAGTCCCCGGCGGGCGGTCGAAAGAACCTACGAGCAGTACTTC. Translated, it gives CAWSPRRAVERTYEQYF. Full variable domain (remainder filled in from reference TRBV30 and TRBJ2-7): SQTIHQWPATLVQPVGSPLSLECTVEGTSNPNLYWYRQAAGRGLQLLFYSVGIGQISSEVPQNLSASRPQDRQFILSSKKLLLSDSGFYLCAWSPRRAVERTYEQYFGPGTRLTVT.

The chain uses TRBV6-5 and TRBJ2-7; D is unresolved. There are 12 residues in the CDR3. V shed 7 bases and J shed 3 bases, with 10 bases lying between them. CDR1 and CDR2 (germline): MNHEY, SVGAGI. The CDR3, as DNA: TGTGCCAGCAAAGAGAACTTCTACGAGCAGTACTTC. Its translation: CASKENFYEQYF.

The chain combines TRBV6-4 with TRBJ1-4, with D unclear. The germline V gene encodes CDR1 MRHNA and CDR2 SNTAGT. V gave up 3 bases and J gave up 5 bases, with 10 bases separating them. CDR3 length equals 14 residues. The CDR3: CASSESHQNEKLFF. CDR3 coding DNA: TGTGCCAGCAGTGAGTCCCACCAGAATGAAAAACTGTTTTTT.

The chain joins TRBV19 to TRBJ1-2, with a tentative D call TRBD1 (6 bases). This CDR3 spans 15 amino acids. From germline, CDR1 is LNHDA and CDR2 SQIVND (reference sequence). Trimming cost V 1 base and J 4 bases, with 13 bases left between them. CDR3 loop: CASSIGATGIYGYTF. As DNA, the CDR3 is TGTGCCAGTAGTATAGGAGCGACAGGAATCTATGGCTACACCTTC. Supplemented by reference TRBV19 and TRBJ1-2, the full variable domain reads DGGITQSPKYLFRKEGQNVTLSCEQNLNHDAMYWYRQDPGQGLRLIYYSQIVNDFQKGDIAEGYSVSREKKESFPLTVTSAQKNPTAFYLCASSIGATGIYGYTFGSGTRLTVV.

The genes are TRBV9 and TRBJ2-2, with D possibly being TRBD2 (6 bases). Trimming pared 0 bases from V and 0 bases from J, leaving 9 bases between. The germline V gene has CDR1 SGDLS and CDR2 YYNGEE. The CDR3 totals 16 residues. CDR3 in DNA: TGTGCCAGCAGCGTAGGAGGGAGGCCGAACACCGGGGAGCTGTTTTTT. Translating it yields CASSVGGRPNTGELFF.

The chain uses TRBV5-4 and TRBJ1-4; TRBD1 agrees at 7 bases. This CDR3 is built from 15 residues. Trimming at V came to 6 bases and at J to 5 bases, leaving 10 bases not matched to a gene. Germline loops: CDR1 SGHNT, CDR2 YYREEE (reference sequence). The CDR3 is CASKTQGQSNEKLFF. CDR3 coding DNA: TGTGCCAGCAAGACGCAGGGACAGTCAAATGAAAAACTGTTTTTT.

V usage is TRBV18 and J usage is TRBJ1-1; 7 nucleotides match TRBD1. Trimming took 3 bases from V and 1 from J; bases not matched to a gene: 8. This CDR3 comprises 16 residues. Germline loops: CDR1 KGHSH, CDR2 LQKENI. CDR3 sequence reads: CASSPLSGTENTEAFF. The DNA for the CDR3 is TGTGCCAGCTCACCCCTTTCCGGGACAGAGAACACTGAAGCTTTCTTT.

This chain uses TRBV7-9 with TRBJ1-6, with D uncertain. The CDR3 covers 13 residues. V was trimmed by 1 base and J by 10 bases, leaving 8 bases between them. Germline V CDR1 and CDR2: SEHNR, FQNEAQ (reference sequence). This CDR3 is CASSLDGNSPLHF. The CDR3 nucleotides read TGTGCCAGCAGCTTAGACGGGAACTCACCCCTCCACTTT.

The chain has TRBV6-1 and TRBJ1-3; possible D gene TRBD1, 5 bases. V was shortened by 3 bases and J by 2 bases, with 8 bases between the two germline ends. CDR3 size: 14 residues. Germline V CDR1 and CDR2: MNHNS, SASEGT. CDR3 loop: CASSETGAGNTIYF. In nucleotides, the CDR3 is TGTGCCAGCAGTGAGACGGGGGCTGGAAACACCATATATTTT.

This clone has just a few counts. The V and J genes are TRBV4-3 and TRBJ2-7; the D gene is possibly TRBD1 (5 bases). Looked up from germline, CDR1 is LGHNA and CDR2 is YSLEER. V lost 1 base to trimming and J lost 2 bases, with 12 bases between them. CDR3 length: 15 amino acids. The CDR3 region is CASSQVGQGPYEQYF. The DNA for the CDR3 is TGCGCCAGCAGCCAAGTAGGCCAGGGTCCCTACGAGCAGTACTTC.

V is TRBV12-3 or TRBV12-4 and J is TRBJ2-7; a weak D match, TRBD2 (6 bases). CDR3 length equals 11 residues. Trimming took 1 base from V and 12 from J, leaving 10 bases between them. This CDR3 is CASSLGGRPYF. CDR3 DNA sequence: TGTGCCAGCAGTTTAGGGGGGAGGCCGTACTTC.

The chain employs TRBV19 and TRBJ2-1; 12 positions match TRBD2. Germline assignment: CDR1 LNHDA and CDR2 SQIVND (reference sequence). The CDR3 is made up of 18 amino acids. V gave up 5 bases and J gave up 0 bases; unmatched junction bases: 8. The CDR3 loop reads CASSATSGGQSSYNEQFF. In DNA form, the CDR3 reads TGTGCCAGTAGTGCGACTAGCGGGGGCCAGAGCTCCTACAATGAGCAGTTCTTC.

The V and J genes are TRBV5-1 and TRBJ2-2, with 7 bases fitting TRBD1. Germline CDR1 SGHRS, CDR2 YFSETQ. Germline trimming cut 5 bases from V and 5 bases from J; bases unmatched to any gene: 3. CDR3 length equals 13 residues. CDR3: CASRGTDTGELFF. The CDR3 DNA sequence: TGCGCCAGCAGGGGGACAGATACCGGGGAGCTGTTTTTT.

This rearrangement joins TRBV19 to TRBJ1-1, with D tentatively TRBD1 (6 bases). V was clipped by 1 base and J by 5 bases, with 14 bases between them. CDR1 LNHDA and CDR2 SQIVND come from the germline V gene (reference sequence). The CDR3 is made up of 15 amino acids. DNA for the CDR3: TGTGCCAGTAGTATAGGCGGGGGGCGCGGAACTGAAGCTTTCTTT. The encoded protein is CASSIGGGRGTEAFF. The entire variable domain, with the rest obtained from reference TRBV19 and TRBJ1-1, is as follows: DGGITQSPKYLFRKEGQNVTLSCEQNLNHDAMYWYRQDPGQGLRLIYYSQIVNDFQKGDIAEGYSVSREKKESFPLTVTSAQKNPTAFYLCASSIGGGRGTEAFFGQGTRLTVV.

The rearrangement uses TRBV5-4 and TRBJ2-5; unclear D gene. The CDR3 totals 14 residues. Deletions cut 0 bases from V and 3 bases from J, with 9 bases between. In germline, CDR1 is SGHNT, CDR2 YYREEE (reference sequence). The chain's CDR3 is CASSLEAAKETQYF. Here the CDR3 DNA reads TGTGCCAGCAGCTTGGAAGCTGCCAAAGAGACCCAGTACTTC.

This clone was picked up a small number of times. J is TRBJ2-4 and V is TRBV18; no reliable D call. Trimming removed 3 bases from V and 5 bases from J, with 5 bases in between. The germline V gene encodes CDR1 KGHSH and CDR2 LQKENI. This CDR3 is built from 12 residues. This CDR3 is CASSPGENIQYF. CDR3 in DNA: TGTGCCAGCTCACCGGGCGAAAACATTCAGTACTTC.

The chain recombines TRBV3-1 (or the pseudogene TRBV3-2) with TRBJ1-6, with D tentatively TRBD1 (6 bases). Between the trimmed V and J ends, which lost 4 bases and 0 bases, there was a span of 10 bases. The CDR3 sequence is 16 residues long. In germline, CDR1 is LGHDT, CDR2 YNNKEL (reference sequence). The CDR3 loop reads CASSPQTGSYNSPLHF. The CDR3 DNA follows: TGTGCCAGCAGCCCCCAGACAGGCTCCTATAATTCACCCCTCCACTTT.

This rearrangement joins TRBV19 to TRBJ1-1, with 7 positions matching TRBD1. V was pared by 6 bases and J by 2 bases, with 21 bases of the junction left unmatched. Germline V CDR1 and CDR2: LNHDA, SQIVND (reference sequence). CDR3 length: 19 residues. CDR3: CASRFTGTEFKVGNTEAFF. DNA for the CDR3: TGTGCCAGTAGATTCACCGGGACAGAATTCAAGGTGGGTAACACTGAAGCTTTCTTT.

This chain uses TRBV28 with TRBJ1-2; TRBD1 matches at 9 bases. CDR3 length equals 13 residues. Trimming cost V 7 bases and J 5 bases; bases outside gene matches: 5. CDR1 is MDHEN, CDR2 SYDVKM, per germline. The CDR3 nucleotides are TGTGCCAGCACCCGGGACAGGGTTTATGGCTACACCTTC. It is translated as CASTRDRVYGYTF.

The chain joins TRBV27 to TRBJ1-2, with 7 nucleotides matching TRBD1. Germline CDR1 MNHEY, CDR2 SMNVEV (reference sequence). Trimming removed 4 bases from V and 8 bases from J; junction bases left unmatched: 13. The CDR3 loop spans 15 amino acids. The CDR3 sequence is CASSSEYRGERGYTF. CDR3 nucleotides: TGTGCCAGCAGTTCTGAGTACAGGGGTGAAAGGGGCTACACCTTC.